These T cell receptor beta chains were read from a single sample in a study of response to subunit inactivated influenza vaccine. Via MiXCR, TCRdb re-called the RT-PCR reads, giving one row per CDR3 protein. The sample comprises around 520,000 distinct CDR3 sequences, approximately 12% of which are singletons, and 9.5% to 13% rests with the top ten. The input for sequencing was PBMCs from blood, taken on the day of vaccination. These receptors originate from a man over 45 who received an inactivated influenza vaccine. Both conserved end residues are part of each CDR3. The D gene is left open where the match is weak. Where a row states a size, it is once, few, many or the class of an expanded clone; other rows omit it.

>TRBV10-3|.|.|TRBJ2-7
TGTGCCATCAGGGGGACACGAACCTACGAGCAGTACTTC
CAIRGTRTYEQYF
>TRBV4-3|TRBD2|many|TRBJ2-1
TGCGCCAGCAGCCAAGAGACTAGCGGGTTCTACAATGAGCAGTTCTTC
CASSQETSGFYNEQFF
>TRBV28|.|once|TRBJ2-5
TGTGCCAGCAGTTCCCGCAGGGAAGAGACCCAGTACTTC
CASSSRREETQYF
>TRBV28|.|.|TRBJ2-2
TGTGCCAGCAGTTTCGACCCGAACGGGGAGCTGTTTTTT
CASSFDPNGELFF
>TRBV7-8|.|.|TRBJ2-1
TGTGCCAGCAGCTTAGCGGGAAGGATAACTCACAATGAGCAGTTCTTC
CASSLAGRITHNEQFF
>TRBV27|.|few|TRBJ2-2
TGTGCCAGCTCTACTAGTTTCACCGGGGAGCTGTTTTTT
CASSTSFTGELFF
>TRBV27|.|.|TRBJ2-7
TGTGCCAGCAGTTTACGGGAAGGAACCTACGAGCAGTACTTC
CASSLREGTYEQYF
>TRBV4-2|TRBD2|.|TRBJ2-7
TGTGCCAGCAGCCAAGATACAGCGGGGGGAACTTACGAGCAGTACTTC
CASSQDTAGGTYEQYF
>TRBV20-1|.|.|TRBJ1-1
TGCAGTGTAGGGTCGAGGCTACAGGGCACTGAAGCTTTCTTT
CSVGSRLQGTEAFF
>TRBV7-8|TRBD2|.|TRBJ2-3
TGTGCCAGCAGCTTTAGAAGACTAGCAGCTAGCACAGATACGCAGTATTTT
CASSFRRLAASTDTQYF
>TRBV6-2/TRBV6-3|.|.|TRBJ2-3
TGTGCCAGCAGCAACATGGGGGCGAGGACAGATACGCAGTATTTT
CASSNMGARTDTQYF
>TRBV6-6|.|.|TRBJ2-1
TGTGCCAGCAGTTGGGGGCTTCGCAATGAGCAGTTCTTC
CASSWGLRNEQFF
>TRBV5-1|.|many|TRBJ2-2
TGCGCCAGCAGCCGCGGGACTGAAAACACCGGGGAGCTGTTTTTT
CASSRGTENTGELFF
>TRBV5-1|TRBD1|.|TRBJ2-1
TGCGCCAGCAAAAAGCTTGTTACAGGGGGAGATGAGCAGTTCTTC
CASKKLVTGGDEQFF
>TRBV4-1|.|few|TRBJ2-3
TGCGCCAGCAGCCTGAACAGGGAAGATACGCAGTATTTT
CASSLNREDTQYF
>TRBV7-9|TRBD1|.|TRBJ1-1
TGTGCCAGCAGCTCCAGGGGGCAGGACGGCACTGAAGCTTTCTTT
CASSSRGQDGTEAFF
>TRBV7-7|.|few|TRBJ2-6
TGTGCCATTACAGATAGGGCCAACGTCCTGACTTTC
CAITDRANVLTF
>TRBV3-1|.|.|TRBJ2-3
TGTGCCAGCAGCCTCCCGTCCGGGACTCCGACGCAGTATTTT
CASSLPSGTPTQYF
>TRBV20-1|TRBD2|many|TRBJ2-2
TGCAGTGCTCGGGGGGTCGCGAACACCGGGGAGCTGTTTTTT
CSARGVANTGELFF
>TRBV12-3/TRBV12-4|.|.|TRBJ1-5
TGTGCCAGCAGTGTACAGGGAGTCAATCAGCCCCAGCATTTT
CASSVQGVNQPQHF
>TRBV19|.|few|TRBJ2-7
TGTGCCAGCGGGATCGACAAGCCCCCCTACGAGCAGTACTTC
CASGIDKPPYEQYF
>TRBV7-9|TRBD1|few|TRBJ1-1
TGTGCCAGCAGCGCGGGACAGAGCGCTGAAGCTTTCTTT
CASSAGQSAEAFF
>TRBV7-2|.|.|TRBJ2-5
TGTGCCAGCAGCCTCAACTATGTTCTAGAGACCCAGTACTTC
CASSLNYVLETQYF
>TRBV10-3|.|few|TRBJ1-1
TGTGCCATCAGTGGAGGTCGGGACACTGAAGCTTTCTTT
CAISGGRDTEAFF
>TRBV7-9|TRBD1|few|TRBJ1-6
TGTGCCAGCAGCTTAGCCCCCGGGACAGGGGGAATCCTCCACTTT
CASSLAPGTGGILHF
>TRBV4-3|.|.|TRBJ2-7
TGCGCCAGCAGCCTTGACTACGGTGTTCCCGAGCAGTACTTC
CASSLDYGVPEQYF
>TRBV11-2|.|.|TRBJ2-1
TGTGCCAGCAGCTTAAGTAGGGTAGAGCAGTTCTTC
CASSLSRVEQFF
>TRBV12-3/TRBV12-4|.|.|TRBJ2-4
TGTGCCAGCAGTTCCTCAACAGAAAACATTCAGTACTTC
CASSSSTENIQYF
>TRBV7-9|TRBD2|.|TRBJ2-5
TGTGCCAGCAGCTTTGGTCTAGCGGATCAAGAGACCCAGTACTTC
CASSFGLADQETQYF
>TRBV12-3/TRBV12-4|.|many|TRBJ2-5
TGTGCCAGCAGTTTAGCTAGGGGAGAGACCCAGTACTTC
CASSLARGETQYF
>TRBV7-9|TRBD1|few|TRBJ2-7
TGTGCCACCCGATCCCCCGGCGGGACAGGGAACGAGCAGTACTTC
CATRSPGGTGNEQYF
>TRBV2|TRBD2|.|TRBJ2-2
TGTGCCAGCAGCCTCAAGCGGGGAAACACCGGGGAGCTGTTTTTT
CASSLKRGNTGELFF
>TRBV20-1|.|.|TRBJ2-7
TGCAGTGCTAGTTCCGGGGGAGTTGATCGCGAGCAGTACTTC
CSASSGGVDREQYF
>TRBV12-3/TRBV12-4|TRBD2|.|TRBJ2-3
TGTGCCAGCAGCTCTACTAGCGGGGGAAACACAGATACGCAGTATTTT
CASSSTSGGNTDTQYF
>TRBV24-1|.|few|TRBJ2-7
TGTGCCACCAGTGATTCTTCCCCCTACGAGCAGTACTTC
CATSDSSPYEQYF
>TRBV20-1|.|few|TRBJ2-7
TGCAGTGCTAGAGATCCACACGCTGGGTACGAGCAGTACTTC
CSARDPHAGYEQYF
>TRBV5-1|.|many|TRBJ2-1
TGCGCCAGCAGCTCCCAGAATGGTGGGACGGCTGAGCAGTTCTTC
CASSSQNGGTAEQFF
>TRBV20-1|TRBD2|.|TRBJ2-1
TGCAGTGCTCTTCCGGGACTAGCGGGAGCTGGCAATGAGCAGTTCTTC
CSALPGLAGAGNEQFF
>TRBV29-1|.|few|TRBJ2-6
TGCAGCGTCCAGGGGACGGGACCCTCTGGGGCCAACGTCCTGACTTTC
CSVQGTGPSGANVLTF
>TRBV20-1|.|few|TRBJ2-1
TGCAGTGCTAGATTTCCAGGACTGTCGTACAATGAGCAGTTCTTC
CSARFPGLSYNEQFF